At least ten counts were recorded for the clone carrying this T cell receptor (beta chain). Its antigen is still unknown. The CDR3 has 19 residues. J lost 1 base, V lost 1 base, and 16 bases had no gene match. Germline CDR1 reads MNHEY; CDR2 reads SMNVEV (reference sequence). Prepared libraries of TCR beta cDNA carried unique molecular identifiers. TCRdb reanalysed the PCR reads using MiXCR and keeps one entry per CDR3 protein. The sample lists 150,000 to 200,000 distinct CDR3 sequences; roughly 31% were seen once. This entry belongs to a study of post-analysis software for immune sequencing data. The study, taken as a whole, reports: Roughly 5 TRBV segments, TRBV5-6, TRBV5-1 and TRBV20-1 among them, were found more frequent in patients than controls.

This sequence was found in a girl aged 10-17 years with multiple sclerosis. The chain carries TRBV27 and TRBJ2-7; TRBD1 agrees at 7 bases. Material: blood. CDR3 sequence reads: CASSLYGTAAYLASYEQYF. CDR3 DNA sequence: TGTGCCAGCAGTTTATATGGGACAGCCGCGTACTTAGCATCCTACGAGCAGTACTTC.